A selection of T cell receptor beta chains follows, all from one sample in a study of cytomegalovirus exposure and HLA in healthy donors. This table comes from immunoSEQ multiplex PCR, and its TCRdb copy is limited to in-frame clones, with some not included. The sample contains approximately 120,000 clones, about 80% of which appear only once. Material for sequencing was PBMCs. These receptor sequences come from a woman aged 50 to 65 in good health and CMV-seropositive. Both conserved end residues are part of each CDR3. Fields, in order: D gene, clone size, CDR3 length, V gene, J gene, CDR3 protein, CDR3 DNA. D genes are given only for firm matches. Only part of the rows carry a size: once, few, many, or a class if the clone is expanded.

TRBD1	NA	13	TRBV27	TRBJ1-2	CARYRGSTYGYTF	TGTGCCAGGTACAGGGGAAGCACCTATGGCTACACCTTC
TRBD2	once	14	TRBV5-4	TRBJ2-1	CASSLGAGRDEQFF	TGTGCCAGCAGCTTGGGAGCGGGGAGGGATGAGCAGTTCTTC
TRBD1	NA	14	TRBV15	TRBJ1-1	CATSRGDRGSEAFF	TGTGCCACCAGCAGGGGGGACAGGGGTTCTGAAGCTTTCTTT
TRBD1	NA	14	TRBV19	TRBJ1-2	CASTRTGGGYGYTF	TGTGCCAGTACCCGGACAGGGGGCGGCTATGGCTACACCTTC
NA	NA	16	TRBV7-2	TRBJ2-1	CASSRGGTGPYNEQFF	TGTGCCAGCAGCCGGGGGGGGACAGGGCCCTACAATGAGCAGTTCTTC
TRBD2	NA	15	TRBV5-6	TRBJ2-3	CASSLGLTGGDTQYF	TGTGCCAGCAGCTTGGGCCTCACGGGGGGAGATACGCAGTATTTT
TRBD2	NA	13	TRBV10-3	TRBJ2-7	CAIRGGSPYEQYF	TGTGCCATCCGGGGGGGGTCTCCCTACGAGCAGTACTTC
NA	once	12	TRBV7-9	TRBJ2-1	CASFLSYNEQFF	TGTGCCAGCTTCTTATCCTACAATGAGCAGTTCTTC
NA	NA	15	TRBV2	TRBJ1-1	CASSWADGKVTEAFF	TGTGCCAGCAGTTGGGCCGACGGAAAGGTGACTGAAGCTTTCTTT
NA	NA	14	TRBV19	TRBJ2-1	CASSFRDKYNEQFF	TGTGCCAGTAGTTTTCGGGACAAATACAATGAGCAGTTCTTC
TRBD1	NA	16	TRBV19	TRBJ2-3	CASRPDRGSFTDTQYF	TGTGCCAGTAGGCCTGACAGGGGATCTTTCACAGATACGCAGTATTTT
TRBD2	NA	15	TRBV19	TRBJ2-1	CASSSRLAGYNEQFF	TGTGCCAGTAGTTCCCGACTAGCGGGCTACAATGAGCAGTTCTTC
NA	NA	14	TRBV15	TRBJ1-2	CATSRGEFNYGYTF	TGTGCCACCAGCAGGGGAGAGTTTAACTATGGCTACACCTTC
TRBD2	NA	16	TRBV7-2	TRBJ2-5	CASSLRRGADQETQYF	TGTGCCAGCAGCTTAAGGCGGGGGGCTGATCAAGAGACCCAGTACTTC
NA	NA	13	TRBV7-9	TRBJ1-1	CASTKGGYTEAFF	TGTGCCAGCACCAAGGGAGGATACACTGAAGCTTTCTTT
NA	NA	15	TRBV27	TRBJ1-5	CAGSFSSYSNQPQHF	TGTGCCGGCAGTTTTTCGAGCTATAGCAATCAGCCCCAGCATTTT
NA	NA	11	TRBV20-1	TRBJ2-3	CSGETTDTQYF	TGCAGTGGAGAGACAACGGATACGCAGTATTTT
NA	few	16	TRBV9	TRBJ1-2	CASSAKYRETAGGYTF	TGTGCCAGCAGCGCTAAGTACAGGGAAACTGCGGGTGGCTACACCTTC
TRBD1	NA	12	TRBV29-1	TRBJ1-2	CTPDRGNYGYTF	TGCACCCCGGACAGGGGGAACTATGGCTACACCTTC
TRBD2	once	15	TRBV4-3	TRBJ2-1	CASSPFAGGNNEQFF	TGCGCCAGCAGCCCGTTTGCGGGGGGGAACAATGAGCAGTTCTTC
NA	NA	11	TRBV6-1	TRBJ2-5	CASSAKETQYF	TGTGCCAGCAGTGCTAAAGAGACCCAGTACTTC
TRBD1	NA	16	TRBV27	TRBJ2-7	CASSLSGQGGTYEQYF	TGTGCCAGCAGTTTATCGGGACAGGGGGGGACCTACGAGCAGTACTTC
NA	NA	16	TRBV27	TRBJ2-1	CASSVGQVGRYNEQFF	TGTGCCAGCAGCGTAGGGCAGGTTGGGAGATACAATGAGCAGTTCTTC
TRBD2	once	15	TRBV5-6	TRBJ2-1	CASSLWTSDINEQFF	TGTGCCAGCAGCCTGTGGACTAGCGACATCAATGAGCAGTTCTTC
NA	few	14	TRBV7-9	TRBJ2-3	CASSSGLSTDTQYF	TGTGCCAGCAGCTCCGGACTCTCCACAGATACGCAGTATTTT
NA	NA	14	TRBV5-1	TRBJ2-2	CASGSQGNTGELFF	TGCGCCAGCGGGTCACAGGGGAACACCGGGGAGCTGTTTTTT
TRBD2	few	14	TRBV6-5	TRBJ2-1	CASSYSIRAGKQFF	TGTGCCAGCAGTTACTCGATACGAGCGGGGAAGCAGTTCTTC
NA	once	15	TRBV9	TRBJ2-2	CASSAEGGGTGELFF	TGTGCCAGCAGCGCCGAGGGAGGGGGCACCGGGGAGCTGTTTTTT
NA	NA	14	TRBV18	TRBJ2-7	CASSPEVGSYEQYF	TGTGCCAGCTCACCAGAGGTAGGGAGCTACGAGCAGTACTTC
NA	NA	15	TRBV27	TRBJ1-1	CASSPQGPRNTEAFF	TGTGCCAGCAGTCCGCAGGGGCCAAGGAACACTGAAGCTTTCTTT
NA	NA	12	TRBV27	TRBJ1-5	CASSPLGQPQHF	TGTGCCAGCAGCCCGCTCGGTCAGCCCCAGCATTTT
NA	NA	15	TRBV7-2	TRBJ2-3	CASSQEAFPTDTQYF	TGTGCCAGCAGCCAGGAGGCCTTCCCCACAGATACGCAGTATTTT
TRBD2	few	13	TRBV29-1	TRBJ2-7	CSVGGTSGNEQYF	TGCAGCGTTGGCGGGACTAGCGGGAACGAGCAGTACTTC
TRBD1	NA	15	TRBV9	TRBJ1-5	CASSAGQGSNQPQHF	TGTGCCAGCAGCGCCGGACAGGGGAGCAATCAGCCCCAGCATTTT
NA	NA	13	TRBV28	TRBJ2-7	CASRPPQTYEQYF	TGTGCCAGCAGGCCCCCCCAGACCTACGAGCAGTACTTC
NA	NA	14	TRBV2	TRBJ2-7	CASSGSLRRDEQYF	TGTGCCAGCAGTGGGAGTCTCCGGAGGGACGAGCAGTACTTC
TRBD1	NA	13	TRBV7-8	TRBJ2-7	CASSHRGLYEQYF	TGTGCCAGCAGCCACAGGGGGCTCTACGAGCAGTACTTC
TRBD2	NA	16	TRBV27	TRBJ2-7	CASSLWAPGGGYEQYF	TGTGCCAGCAGTTTATGGGCACCGGGGGGTGGCTACGAGCAGTACTTC
TRBD2	few	15	TRBV5-1	TRBJ2-7	CASSSVAGVSYEQYF	TGCGCCAGCAGCTCTGTCGCGGGGGTCTCCTACGAGCAGTACTTC
TRBD1	few	14	TRBV7-9	TRBJ1-2	CSSSLVDRFYGYTF	TGTTCCAGCAGCTTAGTGGACAGGTTCTATGGCTACACCTTC
TRBD1	NA	16	TRBV5-6	TRBJ2-1	CASSINRGSSYNEQFF	TGTGCCAGCAGCATTAACAGGGGGAGCTCCTACAATGAGCAGTTCTTC
NA	NA	13	TRBV6-5	TRBJ1-2	CASSNGPLYGYTF	TGTGCCAGCAGTAACGGTCCTCTCTATGGCTACACCTTC
TRBD2	NA	15	TRBV7-9	TRBJ2-1	CASSAAGGPWNEQFF	TGTGCCAGCAGCGCAGCGGGGGGGCCTTGGAATGAGCAGTTCTTC
TRBD1	NA	16	TRBV5-1	TRBJ2-3	CASSRAGGVEVDTQYF	TGCGCCAGCAGCCGGGCAGGGGGCGTGGAGGTAGATACGCAGTATTTT
NA	NA	14	TRBV7-8	TRBJ1-1	CASSLERGATEAFF	TGTGCCAGCAGCTTAGAGCGGGGGGCCACTGAAGCTTTCTTT
TRBD2	NA	16	TRBV5-4	TRBJ2-3	CASSLKAGGGSDTQYF	TGTGCCAGCAGCTTGAAAGCGGGAGGGGGATCGGATACGCAGTATTTT
NA	NA	15	TRBV2	TRBJ1-1	CASSVEGLMNTEAFF	TGTGCCAGCAGTGTGGAGGGTCTAATGAACACTGAAGCTTTCTTT
NA	once	15	TRBV7-3	TRBJ2-2	CASSFERDSGGELFF	TGTGCCAGCAGCTTTGAGCGCGACTCGGGGGGGGAGCTGTTTTTT
NA	NA	14	TRBV25-1	TRBJ2-4	CASSDVGAKNSQYF	TGTGCCAGCAGTGACGTGGGAGCCAAAAACAGTCAGTACTTC
TRBD2	NA	17	TRBV9	TRBJ2-3	CASSVTGGVASTDTQYF	TGTGCCAGCAGCGTGACGGGGGGGGTAGCTAGCACAGATACGCAGTATTTT
TRBD1	NA	16	TRBV28	TRBJ1-1	CASSLMDRGSNTEAFF	TGTGCCAGCAGTTTGATGGACAGGGGATCGAACACTGAAGCTTTCTTT
NA	NA	12	TRBV6-1	TRBJ2-7	CASSWERYEQYF	TGTGCCAGCAGTTGGGAGAGGTACGAGCAGTACTTC
TRBD1	NA	15	TRBV7-3	TRBJ1-1	CASSRDTGGYTEAFF	TGTGCCAGCAGTCGAGATACAGGGGGCTACACTGAAGCTTTCTTT
NA	NA	17	TRBV4-3	TRBJ2-6	CASSQDGTISGANGLTF	TGCGCCAGCAGCCAAGATGGTACAATCTCTGGGGCCAACGGCCTGACTTTC
NA	NA	15	TRBV6-5	TRBJ1-6	CASRGGGAGDSPLHF	TGTGCCAGCAGAGGGGGGGGCGCGGGAGATTCACCCCTCCACTTT